This T cell receptor (beta chain) was observed in a study of T-cell memory formation after mild COVID-19 (dated by TCRdb to the early 2020s). About the study as a whole: Most TCR sequence clusters were specific to one of the two donors. T-cell clones expanding and contracting after mild COVID-19 in two donors were tracked by longitudinal TCRalpha and TCRbeta repertoire sequencing. The cohort comprised two young, previously healthy adult volunteers, one female and one male. What the research found in general, with its limitations: The detection of some responding clones in pre-infection memory suggests that pre-existing cross-reactive memory T cells joined the SARS-CoV-2 response. Only a couple of mild cases were covered in the study, and larger cohorts including severe cases with pre-infection samples were considered necessary. Contracting CD4+ clones were located mainly in the CM and EM memory subsets, whereas CD8+ clones were found to be enriched in EMRA. Whether the second-wave clones peaking on day 37 were SARS-CoV-2 specific was not confirmed. Balanced CD4/CD8 phenotypes were observed for clones contracting from day 15 to 85, whereas a bias towards CD4+ was observed for a second wave of clones expanding from day 15 to 37.

This clonotype was seen a handful of times. Its antigen is unknown. Per-base qualities were not stored, and no clone one base away is much larger. PBMCs were isolated by Ficoll-Paque density gradient centrifugation. Sequencing used an Illumina NovaSeq 6000. TCRalpha and TCRbeta cDNA libraries were constructed by 5'RACE with constant-segment primers, with sample barcodes and unique molecular identifiers being introduced. Trizol reagent was used to extract RNA from every sample. Library amplification was performed in two PCR steps, and a second sample barcode and Illumina TruSeq adapters were introduced in the second step. Sequencing of the libraries was done on an Illumina NovaSeq, producing 2 x 150 bp paired-end reads. As for the authors' bioinformatics: With migec v1.2.7, reads were demultiplexed and then collapsed into UMI-guided consensus sequences. Using mixcr v2.1.11, the UMI consensuses were aligned to TRA and TRB V and J templates and assembled into clonotypes. A clonotype was counted as expanded or contracted only when both edgeR and NoisET called the clonotype significant, with the noise models trained on biological replicates. For edgeR calls, the thresholds were a false discovery rate-adjusted p below 0.01 and a log2 fold-change of 1. As an exploratory analysis of dynamics, PCA with hierarchical clustering was applied to max-normalized trajectories of the 1000 most abundant clonotypes. Separately sequenced CD4+ and CD8+ repertoires were used to assign a CD4 or CD8 phenotype to each responding clone. In-frame beta chains were kept once TCRdb had trimmed the public reads at Q25 with fastp and called clones with MiXCR. Under each unique CDR3 protein, matching rows form one entry showing the most common genes and DNA. For this entry, the V and J calls and clone size follow TCRdb and not the study's own pipeline. This sample is represented by roughly 610,000 distinct CDR3 sequences; 17% of them were singletons. The ten biggest clones cover roughly 7.8% of the sample.

A distance of 18 bases separates the germline ends of V and J, which lose 1 base and 2 bases respectively. From the cysteine through the phenylalanine, the CDR3 covers 18 amino acids. Only the CDR3 part of the read is kept: 54 bases, read in frame from the first base. The sample taken for sequencing was PBMCs or a T cell subset sorted from them (not recorded which). This TCR was sampled from an adult woman who had mild COVID-19 (a few samples of this study predate the infection). The sample titles of this study are shuffled in the database, so cell type and time point are left out; the donor was told from shared clones. The rearranged segments are TRBV12-3 or TRBV12-4 and TRBJ2-1; the best D guess is TRBD2, with 6 bases matching. Read as DNA, the sequence is TGTGCCAGCAGTTTAGGGGCCCTCGGCGGGGAAACCTACAATGAGCAGTTCTTC. Translated, it gives CASSLGALGGETYNEQFF.